This TCR beta chain appears in the sequencing data of a study of shared clonotypes between healthy human individuals. Deep level was the assay's run setting. The data were produced by immunoSEQ multiplex PCR, yet TCRdb's version contains in-frame clones alone and is incomplete. Here the sample spans around 1.1 million clones, 70% to 80% being singletons. Looked up from germline, CDR1 is MNHNY and CDR2 is SVGAGI (reference sequence). This CDR3 contains 14 residues. V lost 0 bases and J lost 2, with 7 bases in between. Sequenced input: memory CD4+ T cells from PBMCs. The sample's subset: CD45RA-negative fraction. This clonotype was obtained from a man younger than 35 in good health. Some clones in this sample may be carry-over from other donors' samples. The chain employs TRBV6-6 and TRBJ2-5, with D unresolved. CDR3 amino acids: CASSYSMGQETQYF. Written as DNA, the CDR3 is TGTGCCAGCAGTTACTCGATGGGTCAAGAGACCCAGTACTTC.